This is a list of T cell receptor beta chains from one sample in a study of shared clonotypes between healthy human individuals. Measured with immunoSEQ multiplex PCR; TCRdb has only the in-frame clones, and not every one. The sample lists approximately 2,300,000 clones; around 92% were seen once. The specimen sequenced was naive CD4+ T cells from PBMCs. The receptors stem from a young man in good health. Some clones in this sample may be carry-over from other donors' samples. The CDR3 runs from the conserved cysteine through the conserved F or W. The D gene is left open where the match is weak. Some rows mark clone size as missing; the rest say once, few, many or name a class of expanded clone.

abundance	v_gene	j_gene	d_gene	CDR3aa	CDR3nt
NA	TRBV18	TRBJ2-7	TRBD1	CASSLRQGTYEQYF	TGTGCCAGCTCACTCCGACAGGGTACGTACGAGCAGTACTTC
NA	TRBV6-1	TRBJ1-5	NA	CASSEVNLQPQHF	TGTGCCAGCAGTGAAGTGAATCTCCAGCCCCAGCATTTT
NA	TRBV18	TRBJ2-1	NA	CASSPLVLERFNEQFF	TGTGCCAGCTCACCACTTGTACTAGAGCGATTCAATGAGCAGTTCTTC
NA	TRBV6-1	TRBJ2-2	NA	CASHSLTLTGLFF	TGTGCGTCCCACAGCTTAACTCTCACGGGGCTGTTTTTT
once	TRBV19	TRBJ1-5	NA	CASSIVRGGQPQHF	TGTGCCAGTAGTATAGTCCGGGGGGGTCAGCCCCAGCATTTT
NA	TRBV29-1	TRBJ2-1	TRBD2	CSVPGGLAEPNEQFF	TGCAGCGTCCCAGGGGGACTAGCGGAACCCAATGAGCAGTTCTTC
NA	TRBV6-1	TRBJ2-7	NA	CASSAGVYEQYF	TGTGCCAGCTCGGCAGGGGTATACGAGCAGTACTTC
NA	TRBV6-1	TRBJ2-5	NA	CASNQLGRGQETQYF	TGTGCCAGCAATCAGTTGGGCAGGGGCCAAGAGACCCAGTACTTC
NA	TRBV27	TRBJ2-6	NA	CASSSPEAGANVLTF	TGTGCCAGCAGTTCCCCAGAGGCTGGGGCCAACGTCCTGACTTTC
once	TRBV7-3	TRBJ2-3	NA	CASSLTRASTQYF	TGTGCCAGCAGCTTAACGAGGGCAAGTACGCAGTATTTT
NA	TRBV28	TRBJ2-5	NA	CASRTGLLETQYF	TGTGCCAGCAGAACAGGGTTGCTGGAGACCCAGTACTTC
NA	TRBV7-3	TRBJ2-3	TRBD2	CASSVDGRDTQYF	TGTGCCAGCAGCGTGGACGGGAGGGATACGCAGTATTTT
NA	TRBV2	TRBJ2-1	NA	CASTTRGISNEQFF	TGTGCCAGCACAACCCGGGGGATCTCCAATGAGCAGTTCTTC
NA	TRBV4-1	TRBJ2-7	NA	CASSQVAGAPLISTHLYEQYF	TGCGCCAGCAGCCAGGTTGCAGGGGCTCCTCTCATCTCCACACACTTATACGAGCAGTACTTC
NA	TRBV6-6	TRBJ1-5	NA	CASSYSFRDQPQHF	TGTGCCAGCAGTTACTCATTCCGGGATCAGCCCCAGCATTTT
NA	TRBV30	TRBJ1-1	NA	CAWQPGGNTEAFF	TGTGCCTGGCAACCGGGGGGGAACACTGAAGCTTTCTTT
NA	TRBV7-2	TRBJ2-3	NA	CASSLDGFGDTQYF	TGTGCCAGCAGCTTAGACGGGTTCGGGGATACGCAGTATTTT
NA	TRBV5-8	TRBJ2-1	NA	CASSLVREQFF	TGTGCCAGCAGCTTGGTGCGGGAGCAGTTCTTC
NA	TRBV5-1	TRBJ2-7	NA	CASSLEPGSSYEQYF	TGCGCCAGCAGCTTGGAACCAGGGAGCTCCTACGAGCAGTACTTC
NA	TRBV5-1	TRBJ1-1	TRBD1	CASSRGTGTEAFF	TGCGCCAGCAGCCGCGGGACAGGCACTGAAGCTTTCTTT
NA	TRBV7-8	TRBJ2-1	NA	CASSLGANTAEQFF	TGTGCCAGCAGCTTAGGGGCGAACACGGCTGAGCAGTTCTTC
NA	TRBV18	TRBJ2-3	NA	CASSLSGGLGTDTQYF	TGTGCCAGCTCCCTAAGTGGGGGGCTAGGTACAGATACGCAGTATTTT
NA	TRBV19	TRBJ2-1	NA	CASSTLGNEQFF	TGTGCCAGTAGTACCTTAGGCAATGAGCAGTTCTTC
NA	TRBV28	TRBJ2-1	NA	CASSSGLGREQFF	TGTGCCAGCAGTTCGGGACTCGGGAGAGAGCAGTTCTTC
NA	TRBV29-1	TRBJ2-7	TRBD2	CSARGTSYEQYF	TGCAGCGCGCGAGGGACTAGCTACGAGCAGTACTTC
NA	TRBV5-4	TRBJ1-4	NA	CASSTGGPLLTNEKLFF	TGTGCCAGCAGCACGGGAGGGCCGCTACTTACAAATGAAAAACTGTTTTTT
NA	TRBV7-2	TRBJ2-2	TRBD2	CASSSWGTSRNTGELFF	TGTGCCAGCAGCTCCTGGGGGACTAGCCGGAACACCGGGGAGCTGTTTTTT